This T cell receptor (beta chain) appears in the sequencing data of a study of low-dose radiotherapy and immunotherapy resistance in tumors. Time point indicated: before trial treatment. Patients qualified if they had advanced solid tumors that lacked tumor-infiltrating lymphocytes. PCR amplification of the TCRs was performed with Phusion for 20 to 25 PCR cycles, and it relied on a constant-region primer together with a V-primer adapter. TCRdb re-analysed the reads in MiXCR, keeping a single row per CDR3 protein. The sample consists of about 50,000 distinct CDR3 sequences, 10% to 15% of them appearing once. The length of the CDR3 is 17 residues. V dropped 2 bases and J dropped 2; count of bases not matched to a gene: 6. Germline V gene lookup returns CDR1 SGHVS and CDR2 FNYEAQ. This clonotype was seen many times.

The V gene is TRBV7-6, the J gene TRBJ2-7; TRBD2 agrees at 13 bases. This specimen consisted of PBMCs, obtained before treatment. The source of this sequence is a female donor with ovarian cancer. CDR3 in amino acids: CASSLPRLAGGTYEQYF. CDR3 DNA sequence: TGTGCCAGCAGCTTACCCCGACTAGCGGGGGGAACCTACGAGCAGTACTTC.